The T cell receptor (beta chain) described here comes from a study of blood T cells in healthy people across ages. The CDR3 loop spans 15 amino acids. Germline values: CDR1 MNHNY, CDR2 SVGAGI (reference sequence). V was pared by 2 bases and J by 4 bases, with 13 bases between. Combining a sample-barcoded 5' primer with a J-beta primer mix, a second PCR ran for roughly 7 to 12 cycles. MiXCR, applied by TCRdb to the 5' RACE reads, yields one record per CDR3 protein. The repertoire has 650,000 to 950,000 distinct CDR3 sequences, under 45% of them found once; the top ten carry around 21%. This clonotype was picked up a small number of times.

The chain is built from TRBV6-6 and TRBJ2-3; possible D gene TRBD1, 5 bases. This TCR came from a man between 60 and 70 years old in good health. Input material: blood. CDR3 sequence (DNA): TGTGCCAGCAGTTACGGCAGGGTGGGTCCAGATACGCAGTATTTT. Amino acids: CASSYGRVGPDTQYF.